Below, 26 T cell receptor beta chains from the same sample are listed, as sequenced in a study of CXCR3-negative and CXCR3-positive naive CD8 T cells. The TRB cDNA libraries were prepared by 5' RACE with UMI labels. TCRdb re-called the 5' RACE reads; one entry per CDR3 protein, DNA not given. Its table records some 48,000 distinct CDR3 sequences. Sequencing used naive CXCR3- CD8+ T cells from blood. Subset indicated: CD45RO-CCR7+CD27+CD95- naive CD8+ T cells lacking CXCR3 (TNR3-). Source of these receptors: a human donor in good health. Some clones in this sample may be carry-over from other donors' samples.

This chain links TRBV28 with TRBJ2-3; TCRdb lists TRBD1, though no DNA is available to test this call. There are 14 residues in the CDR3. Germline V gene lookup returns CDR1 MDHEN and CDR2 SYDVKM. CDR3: CASSPLGVADTQYF.

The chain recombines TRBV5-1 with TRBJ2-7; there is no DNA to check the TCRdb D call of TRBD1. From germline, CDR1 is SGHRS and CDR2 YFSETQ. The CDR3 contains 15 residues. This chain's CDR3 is CASSKHGAGNYEQYF.

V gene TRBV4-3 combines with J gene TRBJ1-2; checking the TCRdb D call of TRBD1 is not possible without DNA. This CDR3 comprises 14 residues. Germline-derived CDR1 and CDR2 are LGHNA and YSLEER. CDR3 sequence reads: CASSQERDRDGYTF.

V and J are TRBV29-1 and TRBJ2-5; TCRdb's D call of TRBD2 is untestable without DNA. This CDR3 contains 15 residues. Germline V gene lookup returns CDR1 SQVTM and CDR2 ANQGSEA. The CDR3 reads CSVGVGETHPETQYF.

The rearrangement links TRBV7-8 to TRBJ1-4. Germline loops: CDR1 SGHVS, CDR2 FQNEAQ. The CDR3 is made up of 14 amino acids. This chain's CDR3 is CASSLTWSNEKLFF. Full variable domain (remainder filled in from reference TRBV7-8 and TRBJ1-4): GAGVSQSPRYKVAKRGQDVALRCDPISGHVSLFWYQQALGQGPEFLTYFQNEAQLDKSGLPSDRFFAERPEGSVSTLKIQRTQQEDSAVYLCASSLTWSNEKLFFGSGTQLSVL.

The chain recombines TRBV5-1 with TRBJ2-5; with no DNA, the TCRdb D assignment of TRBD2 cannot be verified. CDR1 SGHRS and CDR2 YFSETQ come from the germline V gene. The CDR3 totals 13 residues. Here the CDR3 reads CASRLAAQETQYF.

The CDR3 protein is CATYMGGAYTEAFF. The chain links TRBV10-3 to TRBJ1-1; TCRdb outputs TRBD1, but without DNA this stays unchecked. Germline-derived CDR1 and CDR2 are ENHRY and SYGVKD. This CDR3 comprises 14 residues.

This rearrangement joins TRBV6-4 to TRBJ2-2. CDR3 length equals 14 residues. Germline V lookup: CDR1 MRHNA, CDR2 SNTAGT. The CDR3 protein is CASSASGSTGELFF.

The chain's CDR3 is CASSLWTASSVLYEQYF. This chain uses TRBV5-1 with TRBJ2-7; the D call of TRBD1 rests on TCRdb alone, since no DNA is present to check it. CDR3 size: 17 residues. CDR1 and CDR2 from the germline V gene are SGHRS and YFSETQ.

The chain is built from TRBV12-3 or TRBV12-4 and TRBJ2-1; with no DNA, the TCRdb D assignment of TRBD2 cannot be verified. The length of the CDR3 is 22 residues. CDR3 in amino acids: CATLGQVLSGTSGGVPYNEQFF.

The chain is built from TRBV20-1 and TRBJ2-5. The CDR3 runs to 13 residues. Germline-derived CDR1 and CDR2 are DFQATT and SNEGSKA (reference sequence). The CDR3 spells CSASTGNQETQYF.

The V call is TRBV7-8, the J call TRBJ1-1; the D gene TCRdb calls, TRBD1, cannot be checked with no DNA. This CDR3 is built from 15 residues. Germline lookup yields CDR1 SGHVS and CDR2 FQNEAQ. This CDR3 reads CASSSRGPGATEAFF. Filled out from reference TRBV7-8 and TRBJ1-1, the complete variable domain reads GAGVSQSPRYKVAKRGQDVALRCDPISGHVSLFWYQQALGQGPEFLTYFQNEAQLDKSGLPSDRFFAERPEGSVSTLKIQRTQQEDSAVYLCASSSRGPGATEAFFGQGTRLTVV.

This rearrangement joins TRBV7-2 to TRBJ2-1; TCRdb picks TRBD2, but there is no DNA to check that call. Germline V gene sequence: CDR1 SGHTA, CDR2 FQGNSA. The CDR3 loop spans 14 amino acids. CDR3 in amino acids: CASSLLAGDNEQLF.

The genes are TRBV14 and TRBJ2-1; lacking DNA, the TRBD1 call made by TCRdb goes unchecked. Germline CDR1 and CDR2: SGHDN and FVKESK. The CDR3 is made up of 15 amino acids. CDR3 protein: CASSRQGPIYNEQFF.

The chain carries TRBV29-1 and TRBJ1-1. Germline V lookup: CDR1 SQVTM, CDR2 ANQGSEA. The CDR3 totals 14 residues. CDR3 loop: CSFLGGGEYTEAFF.

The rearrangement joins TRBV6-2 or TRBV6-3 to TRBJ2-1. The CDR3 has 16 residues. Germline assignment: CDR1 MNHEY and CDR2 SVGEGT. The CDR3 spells CASRSMVYSRYNEQFF.

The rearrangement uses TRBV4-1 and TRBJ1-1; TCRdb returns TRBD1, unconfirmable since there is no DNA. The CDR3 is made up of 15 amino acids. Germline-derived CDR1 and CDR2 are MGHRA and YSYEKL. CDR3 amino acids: CASSQPGALGTEAFF.

The CDR3 sequence is CASSFLETESYEQYF. This chain links TRBV28 with TRBJ2-7. Germline V gene lookup returns CDR1 MDHEN and CDR2 SYDVKM. The CDR3 has 15 residues.

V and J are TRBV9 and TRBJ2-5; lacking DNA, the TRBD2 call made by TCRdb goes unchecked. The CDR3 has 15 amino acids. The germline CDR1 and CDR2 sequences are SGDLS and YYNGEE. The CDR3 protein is CASSEGLADPETQYF. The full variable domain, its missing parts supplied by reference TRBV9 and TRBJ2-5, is DSGVTQTPKHLITATGQRVTLRCSPRSGDLSVYWYQQSLDQGLQFLIQYYNGEERAKGNILERFSAQQFPDLHSELNLSSLELGDSALYFCASSEGLADPETQYFGPGTRLLVL.

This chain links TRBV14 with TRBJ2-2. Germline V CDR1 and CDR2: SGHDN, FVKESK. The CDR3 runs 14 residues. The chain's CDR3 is CASSQDLGTGELFF.

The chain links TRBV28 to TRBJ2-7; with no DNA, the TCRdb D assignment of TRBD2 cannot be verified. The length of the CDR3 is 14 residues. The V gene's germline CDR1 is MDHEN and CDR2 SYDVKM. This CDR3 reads CASSPRGTSNEQYF.

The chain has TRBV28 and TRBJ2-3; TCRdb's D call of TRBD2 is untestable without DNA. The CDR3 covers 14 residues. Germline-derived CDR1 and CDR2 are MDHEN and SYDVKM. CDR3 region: CASSLWRGTDTQYF.

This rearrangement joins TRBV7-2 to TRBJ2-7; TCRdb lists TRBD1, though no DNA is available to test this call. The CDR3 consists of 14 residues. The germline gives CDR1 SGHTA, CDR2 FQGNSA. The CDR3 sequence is CASSFPGDYYEQYF.

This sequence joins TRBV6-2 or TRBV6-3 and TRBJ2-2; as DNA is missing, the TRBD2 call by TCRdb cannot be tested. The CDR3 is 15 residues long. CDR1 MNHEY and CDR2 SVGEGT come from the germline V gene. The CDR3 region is CASSPGLADTGELFF.

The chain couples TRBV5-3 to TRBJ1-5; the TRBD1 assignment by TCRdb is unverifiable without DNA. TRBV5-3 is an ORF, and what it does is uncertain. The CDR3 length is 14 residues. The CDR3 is CARSSRGPNQPQHF.

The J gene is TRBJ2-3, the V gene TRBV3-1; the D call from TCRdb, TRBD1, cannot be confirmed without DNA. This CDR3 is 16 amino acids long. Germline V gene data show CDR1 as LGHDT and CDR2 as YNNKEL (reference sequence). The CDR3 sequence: CASSQGWDPGESTQYF.